The 21 T cell receptor beta chains listed next were all sequenced from one sample in a study of shared clonotypes between healthy human individuals. Naive CD8 isolation took CD45RO-negative cells positively selected for CCR7 and excluded terminally differentiated effector memory CD45RA+ cells. Produced via immunoSEQ multiplex PCR; TCRdb's table is partial and in-frame only. The sample holds about 580,000 clones, more than 95% seen once. Sequencing was done on a sample of naive CD8+ T cells sorted from blood. The origin of the receptors is a young man in good health.

The chain combines TRBV29-1 with TRBJ2-2; 8 nucleotides agree with TRBD2. Trimming at V came to 6 bases and at J to 2 bases, leaving 8 bases not matched to a gene. The CDR3 loop spans 15 amino acids. Germline V gene data show CDR1 as SQVTM and CDR2 as ANQGSEA. The CDR3 loop reads CSVALAGYNTGELFF. The CDR3 coding sequence is TGCAGCGTCGCGCTAGCGGGCTATAACACCGGGGAGCTGTTTTTT.

This chain links TRBV7-8 with TRBJ2-5, with TRBD1 matching over 9 bases. This CDR3 has 16 amino acids. Germline V gene sequence: CDR1 SGHVS, CDR2 FQNEAQ. V lost 4 bases and J lost 5; bases outside the gene matches: 11. Here the CDR3 reads CASSSKDRGGWETQYF. DNA for the CDR3: TGTGCCAGCAGCTCCAAGGACAGGGGCGGGTGGGAGACCCAGTACTTC.

The gene calls are TRBV7-8 and TRBJ1-5; tentative D call: TRBD1 (5 bases). Germline V gives CDR1 SGHVS, CDR2 FQNEAQ. Trimming removed 0 bases from V and 7 bases from J, with 13 bases in between. The length of the CDR3 is 15 residues. The DNA of the CDR3 is TGTGCCAGCAGCTTAGCGCGTGGGGCTTGGCAGCCCCAGCATTTT. Translating gives CASSLARGAWQPQHF.

This chain uses TRBV5-1 with TRBJ2-7, with 7 bases fitting TRBD1. V lost 6 bases, J lost 2 bases, and 14 bases stayed unmatched. This CDR3 spans 16 amino acids. Germline assignment: CDR1 SGHRS and CDR2 YFSETQ. The CDR3 region is CASTEAYRGETYEQYF. DNA for the CDR3: TGCGCCAGCACAGAAGCGTACAGGGGAGAAACCTACGAGCAGTACTTC. Full variable domain (remainder filled in from reference TRBV5-1 and TRBJ2-7): KAGVTQTPRYLIKTRGQQVTLSCSPISGHRSVSWYQQTPGQGLQFLFEYFSETQRNKGNFPGRFSGRQFSNSRSEMNVSTLELGDSALYLCASTEAYRGETYEQYFGPGTRLTVT.

The chain links TRBV9 to TRBJ1-5; the match to TRBD1 covers 9 bases. The CDR3 runs 14 residues. Trimming took 5 bases from V and 4 from J; bases not matched to a gene: 4. Per the germline V gene, CDR1 is SGDLS and CDR2 is YYNGEE. CDR3 DNA: TGTGCCAGCAGGGGACAGGGCATGAATCAGCCCCAGCATTTT. Amino acids: CASRGQGMNQPQHF.

This chain links TRBV7-9 with TRBJ1-4, with 8 bases that match TRBD1. This CDR3 has 14 amino acids. Losses at the gene ends were 2 bases for V and 11 bases for J; bases not matched to a gene: 7. The germline V gene has CDR1 SEHNR and CDR2 FQNEAQ (reference sequence). The CDR3 spells CASSLQGASGKLFF. The DNA for the CDR3 is TGTGCCAGCAGCTTACAGGGGGCCTCCGGTAAACTGTTTTTT.

The rearrangement joins TRBV29-1 to TRBJ2-7; 12 bases map to TRBD1. The CDR3 covers 15 residues. Germline-derived CDR1 and CDR2 are SQVTM and ANQGSEA. The V gene end was trimmed by 4 bases and the J gene end by 4 bases; junction bases not matched to a gene: 8. This CDR3 is CSVVAGTGGIYEQYF. The CDR3 DNA is TGCAGCGTTGTAGCTGGGACAGGGGGCATTTACGAGCAGTACTTC.

The chain uses TRBV5-4 and TRBJ2-7; TRBD1 might be the D (5 bases). V was trimmed by 5 bases and J by 0 bases, leaving 12 bases between them. This CDR3 region has 14 residues. CDR1 is SGHNT, CDR2 YYREEE, per germline (reference sequence). The CDR3 DNA reads as TGTGCCAGCAGTCCCGTAGACAGCTCCTACGAGCAGTACTTC. Its translation: CASSPVDSSYEQYF.

V is TRBV7-9 and J is TRBJ1-2; tentatively, D is TRBD1 (5 bases). The CDR3 length is 12 residues. The germline V gene encodes CDR1 SEHNR and CDR2 FQNEAQ (reference sequence). Trimming took off 4 bases at V and 8 bases at J, with 11 bases between the two ends. The chain's CDR3 is CASSWDVSGYTF. CDR3 coding DNA: TGTGCCAGCAGCTGGGACGTGAGCGGCTACACCTTC.

The V gene is TRBV14, the J gene TRBJ1-3, with TRBD1 matching 7 bases. The CDR3 is 17 amino acids. The V and J ends lost 1 base and 0 bases, in that order; junction bases with no gene match: 6. Per the germline V gene, CDR1 is SGHDN and CDR2 is FVKESK. This chain's CDR3 is CASSQVGTAFSGNTIYF. The CDR3 DNA follows: TGTGCCAGCAGCCAAGTAGGGACAGCCTTCTCTGGAAACACCATATATTTT.

A word on this clone: The junction departs from germline at one end; a sequencing error may be responsible. The V gene is TRBV7-7, the J gene TRBJ2-1; 7 bases match TRBD2. The CDR3 runs 14 residues. CDR1 and CDR2 (germline): SSHAT, FNYEAQ (reference sequence). CDR3: CASSLNAGENEQFF. CDR3 nucleotides: TGTGCTAGCAGCTTAAACGCGGGAGAGAATGAGCAGTTCTTC.

The V and J genes are TRBV5-5 and TRBJ2-2, with D unresolved. Trimming took 2 bases from V and 6 from J, leaving 8 bases between them. The germline V gene has CDR1 SGHKS and CDR2 YYEKEE (reference sequence). This CDR3 has 13 residues. DNA of the CDR3: TGTGCCAGCAGCTTCACGCGAGCCGGGGAGCTGTTTTTT. Protein sequence: CASSFTRAGELFF.

CDR3 nucleotide sequence: TGTGCCAGCAGTCTCGAGGGTGAGCAGTACTTC. Its protein is CASSLEGEQYF. The V gene is TRBV28, the J gene TRBJ2-7, with a possible D match to TRBD2 (5 bases). The CDR3 has 11 residues. The V and J ends lost 5 bases and 7 bases respectively, with 9 bases between them. From germline, CDR1 is MDHEN and CDR2 SYDVKM.

The chain has TRBV2 and TRBJ2-1; tentative D call: TRBD2 (5 bases). With 3 bases removed from V and 0 bases from J, the gap between germline ends came to 15 bases. Germline CDR1 reads SNHLY; CDR2 reads FYNNEI. There are 17 residues in the CDR3. CDR3 sequence: CASSDLSTTSSYNEQFF. In DNA, the CDR3 is TGTGCCAGCAGTGATCTCTCGACTACGAGCTCCTACAATGAGCAGTTCTTC.

The table lists this clone with a count of one. This CDR3 is CASSFRLAGEGYNEQFF. CDR3 in DNA: TGTGCCAGCAGCTTCCGACTAGCGGGAGAGGGCTACAATGAGCAGTTCTTC. The rearrangement uses TRBV11-2 and TRBJ2-1; the match to TRBD2 covers 12 bases. The ends lost 3 bases at V and 3 bases at J; junction bases unmatched: 6. Germline assignment: CDR1 SGHAT and CDR2 FQNNGV. The CDR3 extends over 17 amino acids.

V usage is TRBV11-1 and J usage is TRBJ2-7; D is unresolved. This CDR3 region has 14 residues. Germline V gene lookup returns CDR1 SGHAT and CDR2 FQDESV (reference sequence). Between the trimmed V and J ends, which lost 1 base and 3 bases, there was a span of 10 bases. The DNA for the CDR3 is TGTGCCAGCAGCTTAGTTTCCAGGCACTACGAGCAGTACTTC. Amino acids: CASSLVSRHYEQYF. The entire variable domain, with the rest obtained from reference TRBV11-1 and TRBJ2-7, is as follows: EAEVAQSPRYKITEKSQAVAFWCDPISGHATLYWYRQILGQGPELLVQFQDESVVDDSQLPKDRFSAERLKGVDSTLKIQPAELGDSAMYLCASSLVSRHYEQYFGPGTRLTVT.

The chain links TRBV30 to TRBJ2-7, with TRBD1 matching 9 bases. Looked up from germline, CDR1 is GTSNPN and CDR2 is SVGIG (reference sequence). V trimming: 3 bases; J trimming: 3 bases; junction bases outside the gene matches: 6. CDR3 length equals 14 residues. The CDR3 sequence: CAWRGWDRDYEQYF. In DNA form, the CDR3 reads TGTGCCTGGAGGGGCTGGGACAGGGACTACGAGCAGTACTTC.

The V and J genes are TRBV11-2 and TRBJ1-1; 9 bases fit TRBD1. V lost 1 base and J lost 1; bases outside the gene matches: 7. This CDR3 is 17 amino acids long. Germline values: CDR1 SGHAT, CDR2 FQNNGV. The CDR3, as DNA: TGTGCCAGCAGCTTAGTCGGACAGGGGCCCTGGAACACTGAAGCTTTCTTT. This sequence encodes CASSLVGQGPWNTEAFF.

The rearrangement uses TRBV28 and TRBJ2-7, with no clear D. Germline V gene data show CDR1 as MDHEN and CDR2 as SYDVKM. The CDR3 extends over 12 amino acids. V was cut by 6 bases and J by 2 bases, with 8 bases left in between. CDR3: CASSTTAYEQYF. CDR3 in DNA: TGTGCCAGCAGCACTACAGCCTACGAGCAGTACTTC. Variable domain in full (rest from reference TRBV28 and TRBJ2-7): DVKVTQSSRYLVKRTGEKVFLECVQDMDHENMFWYRQDPGLGLRLIYFSYDVKMKEKGDIPEGYSVSREKKERFSLILESASTNQTSMYLCASSTTAYEQYFGPGTRLTVT.

This chain connects TRBV28 to TRBJ2-3; 12 nucleotides match TRBD2. Unmatched junction bases numbered 8, after V lost 6 bases and J lost 4 bases. CDR3 length: 16 residues. Germline V gene data show CDR1 as MDHEN and CDR2 as SYDVKM. The CDR3 loop is CASRPSLAGGPDTQYF. In DNA, the CDR3 is TGTGCCAGCAGACCTTCCCTAGCGGGAGGGCCAGATACGCAGTATTTT. Supplemented by reference TRBV28 and TRBJ2-3, the full variable domain reads DVKVTQSSRYLVKRTGEKVFLECVQDMDHENMFWYRQDPGLGLRLIYFSYDVKMKEKGDIPEGYSVSREKKERFSLILESASTNQTSMYLCASRPSLAGGPDTQYFGPGTRLTVL.

This chain joins TRBV11-1 and TRBJ1-2; D call uncertain. The germline V gene has CDR1 SGHAT and CDR2 FQDESV (reference sequence). The CDR3 is made up of 13 amino acids. Trimming pared 5 bases from V and 4 bases from J, leaving 11 bases between. As DNA, the CDR3 is TGTGCCAGCAGCCTAGACATCCGCTATGGCTACACCTTC. It yields the protein CASSLDIRYGYTF.